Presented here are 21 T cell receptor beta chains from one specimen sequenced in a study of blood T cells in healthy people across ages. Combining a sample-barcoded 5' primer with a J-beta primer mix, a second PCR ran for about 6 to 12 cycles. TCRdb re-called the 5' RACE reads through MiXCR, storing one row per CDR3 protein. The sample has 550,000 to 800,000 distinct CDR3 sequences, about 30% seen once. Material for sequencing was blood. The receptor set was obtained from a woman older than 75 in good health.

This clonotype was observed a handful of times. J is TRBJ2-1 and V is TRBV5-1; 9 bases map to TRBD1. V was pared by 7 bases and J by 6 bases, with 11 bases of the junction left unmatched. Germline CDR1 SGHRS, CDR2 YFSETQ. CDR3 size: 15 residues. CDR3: CASQTGTGPFNEQFF. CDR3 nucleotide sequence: TGCGCCAGCCAAACGGGGACAGGGCCTTTCAATGAGCAGTTCTTC.

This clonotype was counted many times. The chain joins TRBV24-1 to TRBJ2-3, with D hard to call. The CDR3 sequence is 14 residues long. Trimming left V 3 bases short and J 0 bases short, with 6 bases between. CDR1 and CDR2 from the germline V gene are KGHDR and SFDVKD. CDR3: CATSDHSSTDTQYF. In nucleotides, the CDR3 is TGTGCCACCAGTGATCATTCTAGCACAGATACGCAGTATTTT.

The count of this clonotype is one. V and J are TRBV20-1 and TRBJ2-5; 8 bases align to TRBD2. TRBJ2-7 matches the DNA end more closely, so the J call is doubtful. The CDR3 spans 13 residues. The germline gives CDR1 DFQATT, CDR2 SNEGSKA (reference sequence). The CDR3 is CSAKQAGALEQYF. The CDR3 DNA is TGCAGTGCTAAACAAGCGGGAGCTCTCGAGCAGTACTTC.

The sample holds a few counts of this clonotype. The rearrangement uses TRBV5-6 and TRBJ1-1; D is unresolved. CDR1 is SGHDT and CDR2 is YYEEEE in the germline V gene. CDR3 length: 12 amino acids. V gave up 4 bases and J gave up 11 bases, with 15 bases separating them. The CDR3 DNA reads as TGTGCCAGCAGCCCGGCGCGGGGATCGGCTTTCTTT. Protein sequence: CASSPARGSAFF.

The CDR3 reads CASSWGGGTGTTDNEQFF. CDR3 coding DNA: TGCGCCAGCAGCTGGGGAGGTGGGACCGGGACTACCGACAATGAGCAGTTCTTC. This rearrangement joins TRBV5-1 to TRBJ2-1; TRBD2 agrees at 7 bases. Germline assignment: CDR1 SGHRS and CDR2 YFSETQ. The V segment lost 3 bases and the J segment 5 bases; nucleotides outside the gene matches: 17. The CDR3 is 18 amino acids.

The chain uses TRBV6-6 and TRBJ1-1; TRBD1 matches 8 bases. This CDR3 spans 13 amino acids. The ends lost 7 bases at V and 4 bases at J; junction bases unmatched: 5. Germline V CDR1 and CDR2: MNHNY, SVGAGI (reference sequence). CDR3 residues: CASIKTGGTEAFF. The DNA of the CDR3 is TGTGCCAGCATTAAAACAGGGGGCACTGAAGCTTTCTTT.

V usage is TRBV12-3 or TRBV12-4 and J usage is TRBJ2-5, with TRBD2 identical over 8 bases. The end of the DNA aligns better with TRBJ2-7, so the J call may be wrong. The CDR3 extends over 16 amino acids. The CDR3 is CASSSLLAVSSYEQYF. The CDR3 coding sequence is TGTGCCAGCAGTTCCCTACTAGCGGTAAGCTCCTACGAGCAGTACTTC.

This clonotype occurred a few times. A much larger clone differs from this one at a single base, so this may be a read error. The CDR3 coding sequence is TGCAGTGCTCCCGACAACTGCAATGAGCAGTTCTTC. It is translated as CSAPDNCNEQFF. This chain joins TRBV20-1 and TRBJ2-1; no definite D call. Deletions cut 5 bases from V and 6 bases from J, with 11 bases between. The CDR3 runs to 12 residues. Germline V gives CDR1 DFQATT, CDR2 SNEGSKA (reference sequence).

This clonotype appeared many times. CDR3 protein: CASSFVERGGREQFF. CDR3 nucleotide sequence: TGTGCCAGCAGTTTTGTAGAGCGGGGGGGCAGGGAGCAGTTCTTC. The chain has TRBV12-3 or TRBV12-4 and TRBJ2-1; 10 nucleotides align to TRBD2. V shed 3 bases and J 10 bases; nucleotides not matched to a gene: 9. The CDR3 covers 15 residues.

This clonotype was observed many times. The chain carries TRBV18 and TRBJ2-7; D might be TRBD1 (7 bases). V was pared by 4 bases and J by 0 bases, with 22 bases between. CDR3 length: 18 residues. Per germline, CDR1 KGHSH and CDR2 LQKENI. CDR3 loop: CASSLSTRPRQGSYEQYF. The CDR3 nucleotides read TGTGCCAGCTCACTATCGACTAGACCGAGACAGGGCTCCTACGAGCAGTACTTC.

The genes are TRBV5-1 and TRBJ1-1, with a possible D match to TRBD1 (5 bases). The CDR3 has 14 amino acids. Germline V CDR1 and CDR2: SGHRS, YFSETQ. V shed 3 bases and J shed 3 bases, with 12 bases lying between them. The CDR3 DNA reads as TGCGCCAGCAGCTACGACTGGGGGGACACTGAAGCTTTCTTT. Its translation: CASSYDWGDTEAFF.

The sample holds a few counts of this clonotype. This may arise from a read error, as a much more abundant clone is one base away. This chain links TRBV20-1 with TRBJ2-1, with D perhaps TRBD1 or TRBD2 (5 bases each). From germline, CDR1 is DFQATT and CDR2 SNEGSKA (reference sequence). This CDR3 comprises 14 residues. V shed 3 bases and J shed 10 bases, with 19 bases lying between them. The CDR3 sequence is CSASDGTATYEQFF. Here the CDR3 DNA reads TGCAGTGCTAGTGACGGGACGGCGACCTACGAGCAGTTCTTC.

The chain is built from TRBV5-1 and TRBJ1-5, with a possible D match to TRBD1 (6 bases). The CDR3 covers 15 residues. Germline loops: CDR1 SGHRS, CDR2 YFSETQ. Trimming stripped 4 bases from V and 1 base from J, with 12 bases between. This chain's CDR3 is CASSLDSISNQPQHF. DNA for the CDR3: TGCGCCAGCAGCCTGGACAGCATAAGCAATCAGCCCCAGCATTTT.

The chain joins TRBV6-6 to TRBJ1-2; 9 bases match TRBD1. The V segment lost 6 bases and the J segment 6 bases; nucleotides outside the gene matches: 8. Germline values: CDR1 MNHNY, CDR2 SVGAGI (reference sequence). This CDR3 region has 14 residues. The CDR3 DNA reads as TGTGCCAGCAGAGGACCGGGACAGGGTAATGGCTACACCTTC. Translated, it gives CASRGPGQGNGYTF.

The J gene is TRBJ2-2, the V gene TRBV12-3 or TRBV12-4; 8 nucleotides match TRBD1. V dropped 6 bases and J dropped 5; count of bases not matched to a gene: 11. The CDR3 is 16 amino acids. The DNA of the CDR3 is TGTGCCAGCAGCCCCAGGACAGGGATGAAAACCGGGGAGCTGTTTTTT. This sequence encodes CASSPRTGMKTGELFF.

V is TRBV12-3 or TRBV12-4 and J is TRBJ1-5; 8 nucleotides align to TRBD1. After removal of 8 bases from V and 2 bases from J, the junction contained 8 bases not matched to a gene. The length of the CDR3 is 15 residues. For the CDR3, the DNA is TGTGCCAGCGGTAATCCGGGACAGGGCAATCAGCCCCAGCATTTT. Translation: CASGNPGQGNQPQHF.

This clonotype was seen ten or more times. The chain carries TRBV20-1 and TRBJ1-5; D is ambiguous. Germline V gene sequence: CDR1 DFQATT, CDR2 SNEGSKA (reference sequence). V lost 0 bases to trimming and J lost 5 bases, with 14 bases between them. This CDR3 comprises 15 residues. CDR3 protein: CSAREAGMEDQPQHF. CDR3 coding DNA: TGCAGTGCTAGAGAAGCCGGAATGGAGGATCAGCCCCAGCATTTT.

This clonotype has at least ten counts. The CDR3 spells CASSGNRGTDLYTDTQYF. DNA for the CDR3: TGTGCCAGCAGCGGGAACCGAGGGACAGACCTATACACAGATACGCAGTATTTT. The chain joins TRBV9 to TRBJ2-3, with 7 bases identical to TRBD1. The V gene's germline CDR1 is SGDLS and CDR2 YYNGEE. V dropped 3 bases and J dropped 2; count of bases not matched to a gene: 15. This CDR3 spans 18 amino acids.

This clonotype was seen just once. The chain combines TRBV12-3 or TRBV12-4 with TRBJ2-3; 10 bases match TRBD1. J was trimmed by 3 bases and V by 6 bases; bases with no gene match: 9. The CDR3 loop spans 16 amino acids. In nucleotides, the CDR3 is TGTGCCAGCAGCTGGGGACAGGGGCTTAGAACAGATACGCAGTATTTT. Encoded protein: CASSWGQGLRTDTQYF.

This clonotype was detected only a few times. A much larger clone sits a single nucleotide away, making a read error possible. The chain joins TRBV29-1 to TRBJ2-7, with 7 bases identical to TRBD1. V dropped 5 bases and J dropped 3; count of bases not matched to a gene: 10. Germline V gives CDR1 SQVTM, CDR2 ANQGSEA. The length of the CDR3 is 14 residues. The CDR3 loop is CSVRRDSYVYEQYF. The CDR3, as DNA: TGCAGCGTTCGCCGGGACAGTTATGTCTACGAGCAGTACTTC.

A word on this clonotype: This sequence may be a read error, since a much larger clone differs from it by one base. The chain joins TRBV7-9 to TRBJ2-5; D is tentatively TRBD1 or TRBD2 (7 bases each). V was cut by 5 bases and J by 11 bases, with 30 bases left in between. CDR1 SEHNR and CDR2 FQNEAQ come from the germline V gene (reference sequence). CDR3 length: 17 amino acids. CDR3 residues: CASSGAPQGGRPNEQYF. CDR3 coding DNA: TGTGCCAGCAGCGGCGCACCTCAGGGGGGGCGACCTAATGAGCAGTACTTC.